This paragraph covers one T cell receptor beta chain sequence. The V gene's germline CDR1 is KGHSH and CDR2 LQKENI. The CDR3 has 14 amino acids. V dropped 5 bases and J dropped 2; count of bases not matched to a gene: 6. This sample is drawn from a study of chemoradiotherapy in HPV16-positive cancers. Libraries were prepared by immunoSEQ multiplex PCR; TCRdb keeps only in-frame clonotypes and omits some of them. Of more than 35,000 clones detected, around three quarters appear once; the ten largest clones hold about 4.8%. V usage is TRBV18 and J usage is TRBJ2-7, with 7 bases aligning to TRBD1. The clonotype originates from a human donor with HPV-associated anogenital cancer. This specimen was blood, taken from a patient who underwent chemoradiotherapy. The CDR3, as DNA: TGTGCCAGCTCAGCTAGGGACAGAGCCTACGAGCAGTACTTC. Translating gives CASSARDRAYEQYF.